These 29 T cell receptor beta chains were sequenced from one sample in a study of immune characterization of retroperitoneal liposarcoma. TCRdb redid the calling of the PCR reads with MiXCR, one entry per CDR3 protein. The data show 9,000 to 13,000 distinct CDR3 sequences, with 25% to 30% seen just once and approximately 8% held by the top ten. Specimen: tumor tissue. These receptors were taken from a male donor with retroperitoneal liposarcoma.

V gene TRBV6-6 combines with J gene TRBJ2-1; no firm D call. Germline V lookup: CDR1 MNHNY, CDR2 SVGAGI (reference sequence). The ends were cut back, 0 bases at V and 8 bases at J, with 11 bases in the middle. The length of the CDR3 is 14 residues. Here the CDR3 reads CASSYSNVGDEQFF. The CDR3 DNA is TGTGCCAGCAGTTACTCGAATGTGGGCGATGAGCAGTTCTTC.

The chain has TRBV11-2 and TRBJ2-4; perhaps TRBD2 as D (6 bases). The J call may be faulty, since TRBJ2-5 better matches the DNA end. This CDR3 contains 15 residues. Germline lookup yields CDR1 SGHAT and CDR2 FQNNGV. The CDR3 protein is CASSFSRGSQETQYF. The CDR3, as DNA: TGTGCCAGCAGCTTCTCTCGGGGGAGCCAAGAGACCCAGTACTTC.

By proportion, this clonotype is medium-sized. V gene TRBV11-3 combines with J gene TRBJ2-3; D may correspond to TRBD1 or TRBD2 (5 bases each). The tail of the sequence fits TRBJ2-7 better, so the J call may be wrong. The CDR3 runs 15 residues. Germline V gene sequence: CDR1 SGHNT, CDR2 YENEEA. Here the CDR3 reads CASSPLGVLSYEQYF. CDR3 coding DNA: TGTGCCAGCAGCCCCCTGGGGGTATTGAGCTACGAGCAGTACTTC.

J is TRBJ2-1 and V is TRBV11-2, with a weak D call TRBD2 (5 bases). The V and J ends lost 2 bases and 10 bases respectively, with 9 bases between them. The CDR3 totals 12 residues. In germline, CDR1 is SGHAT, CDR2 FQNNGV. The CDR3 loop reads CASSLNDYEQFF. CDR3 bases: TGTGCCAGCAGCTTAAACGACTACGAGCAGTTCTTC.

About this clonotype itself: A much larger clone lies one base from this, so it may be a read error. No conserved phenylalanine or tryptophan ends this CDR3, so it is likely a read error. The rearrangement links TRBV10-1 to TRBJ2-1; D is tentatively TRBD1 or TRBD2 (5 bases each). V dropped 5 bases and J dropped 4 bases, with 18 bases sitting between them. The germline CDR1 and CDR2 sequences are WNHNN and SYGVQD (reference sequence). The CDR3 is 16 amino acids. This chain's CDR3 is CASSREDPPGYNEQFL. For the CDR3, the DNA is TGCGCCAGCAGTCGGGAAGATCCCCCAGGGTACAATGAGCAGTTCTTG.

This clonotype has a count of ten or more. The CDR3 protein is CASSGTSGGAETQFF. For the CDR3, the DNA is TGTGCCAGCAGTGGGACTAGCGGGGGGGCAGAGACCCAGTTCTTC. The chain couples TRBV6-1 to TRBJ2-1; TRBD2 matches 15 bases. V gave up 4 bases and J gave up 13 bases; unmatched junction bases: 8. Germline V gene sequence: CDR1 MNHNS, CDR2 SASEGT. This CDR3 has 15 amino acids.

This clonotype was counted between two and nine times. The chain links TRBV12-3 or TRBV12-4 to TRBJ2-1, with D unclear. The J call may be incorrect, as the DNA end agrees better with TRBJ2-7. There are 13 residues in the CDR3. The CDR3 reads CASSLLGSYEQYF. DNA for the CDR3: TGTGCCAGCAGTTTACTGGGCAGCTACGAGCAGTACTTC.

The chain employs TRBV10-3 and TRBJ1-2; D might be TRBD1 (5 bases). The CDR3 covers 16 residues. Trimming left V 3 bases short and J 5 bases short, with 19 bases between. The germline CDR1 and CDR2 sequences are ENHRY and SYGVKD. The CDR3 is CAISESGTQSGYGYTF. The CDR3, as DNA: TGTGCCATCAGTGAATCCGGGACGCAAAGCGGGTATGGCTACACCTTC.

This clonotype was recorded a few times. The chain couples TRBV10-2 to TRBJ2-4; 8 nucleotides line up with TRBD2. The DNA matches TRBJ2-5 better at its end, which makes the J call doubtful. This CDR3 has 12 amino acids. Germline assignment: CDR1 WSHSY and CDR2 SAAADI. The CDR3 DNA follows: TGCGCCAGCAGGGCGGGGGGAGAGACCCAGTACTTC. It codes for CASRAGGETQYF.

The CDR3 DNA follows: TGTGCCAGCAGCTTAGTAAGTGGAACAGATACGCAGTATTTT. Its translation is CASSLVSGTDTQYF. The V call is TRBV11-3, the J call TRBJ2-3; D is ambiguous. CDR3 length: 14 residues. Germline CDR1 and CDR2: SGHNT and YENEEA. Trimming took 1 base from V and 3 from J, leaving 8 bases between them.

The chain couples TRBV6-4 to TRBJ2-1; 9 bases fit TRBD2. The J call may be faulty, since TRBJ2-7 better matches the DNA end. CDR1 MRHNA and CDR2 SNTAGT come from the germline V gene. This CDR3 region has 13 residues. The CDR3 DNA reads as TGTGCCAGCAGTGGGATAGCGGGAGAAGAGCAGTACTTC. This encodes CASSGIAGEEQYF.

This clonotype was counted at least ten times. The chain carries TRBV12-3 or TRBV12-4 and TRBJ2-5; 7 bases match TRBD2. After removal of 7 bases from V and 5 bases from J, the junction contained 16 bases not matched to a gene. The CDR3 covers 16 residues. CDR3 sequence reads: CASTIGGSGVRETQYF. In DNA, the CDR3 is TGTGCCAGCACCATCGGGGGGTCCGGGGTCCGGGAGACCCAGTACTTC.

This clonotype ranks as medium-sized (0.01 to 0.1%). The gene calls are TRBV6-1 and TRBJ2-1; 13 bases agree with TRBD2. The closer fit of TRBJ2-7 to the DNA end suggests the J call may be wrong. This CDR3 has 15 amino acids. Germline V gene lookup returns CDR1 MNHNS and CDR2 SASEGT. CDR3 sequence (DNA): TGTGCCAGCACCCTAAGGACTAGCGGGAGTGGGGAGCAGTACTTC. Its protein product is CASTLRTSGSGEQYF.

Worth noting for this clonotype: A much larger clone lies one base from this, so it may be a read error. The chain uses TRBV27 and TRBJ2-2; tentative D call: TRBD2 (7 bases). CDR1 and CDR2 (germline): MNHEY, SMNVEV (reference sequence). This CDR3 region has 15 residues. The CDR3 reads CASSLERQGSGELIF. CDR3 nucleotide sequence: TGTGCCAGCAGTTTAGAACGGCAGGGGAGCGGGGAGCTGATTTTT.

This clonotype was detected a few times. This sequence joins TRBV6-4 and TRBJ2-1, with 8 bases matching TRBD2. The junction had 11 bases not matched to a gene; V was cut back by 3 bases and J by 10 bases. Germline V gene data show CDR1 as MRHNA and CDR2 as SNTAGT. The CDR3 is 15 amino acids. The DNA for the CDR3 is TGTGCCAGCAGTGAGTCGGTAGCGGGACTAGGCGAGCAGTTCTTC. Its protein product is CASSESVAGLGEQFF.

The chain recombines TRBV6-1 with TRBJ2-7; tentative D call: TRBD1 (7 bases). The J call may be wrong; the DNA end is better matched by TRBJ2-1. The CDR3 runs to 16 residues. Germline values: CDR1 MNHNS, CDR2 SASEGT. The CDR3 loop reads CASTLWAGTEYNEQFF. CDR3 DNA: TGTGCCAGCACCCTTTGGGCGGGGACAGAGTACAATGAGCAGTTCTTC.

This clonotype has more than one count but fewer than ten. The chain joins TRBV7-9 to TRBJ2-1; D gene uncertain. The last part of the DNA fits TRBJ2-7 better; the J call may be wrong. The CDR3 covers 17 residues. Looked up from germline, CDR1 is SEHNR and CDR2 is FQNEAQ (reference sequence). CDR3 bases: TGTGCCAGCAGCTACGAACTGGGAATATCTCCCTACAATGAGCAGTACTTC. This codes for CASSYELGISPYNEQYF.

This chain connects TRBV7-6 to TRBJ2-2, with 7 bases lining up with TRBD1. The germline gives CDR1 SGHVS, CDR2 FNYEAQ. V was pared by 5 bases and J by 0 bases, with 6 bases of the junction left unmatched. The CDR3 consists of 16 residues. The CDR3 here is CASSQRGRPNTGELFF. Written as DNA, the CDR3 is TGTGCCAGCAGCCAAAGGGGGCGTCCGAACACCGGGGAGCTGTTTTTT.

The sample holds a few counts of this clonotype. The chain employs TRBV11-3 and TRBJ2-1; TRBD1 matches at 9 bases. Gene TRBJ2-7 matches the end of the DNA better, so the J call may be wrong. Germline loops: CDR1 SGHNT, CDR2 YENEEA. The CDR3 contains 16 residues. The CDR3 sequence is CASFTGDRVGGNEQYF. DNA for the CDR3: TGTGCCAGCTTCACCGGGGACAGGGTCGGGGGTAATGAGCAGTACTTC.

This clonotype was seen repeatedly, ten times or more. The CDR3 DNA follows: TGTGCCAGCAGCTTATTTAGGCTAGCGGGAACCCAAGAGACCCAGTACTTC. This codes for CASSLFRLAGTQETQYF. The chain links TRBV7-6 to TRBJ2-5; 9 bases agree with TRBD2. The germline V gene encodes CDR1 SGHVS and CDR2 FNYEAQ. CDR3 length equals 17 residues. Trimming at V came to 2 bases and at J to 1 base, leaving 8 bases not matched to a gene.

DNA of the CDR3: TGTGCCAGCAGCTTAACGGACGACGAGCAGTACTTC. Protein sequence: CASSLTDDEQYF. The genes are TRBV7-6 and TRBJ2-4, with D uncertain. With the DNA end fitting TRBJ2-7 better, the J assignment may be wrong. The CDR3 totals 12 residues. CDR1 and CDR2 (germline): SGHVS, FNYEAQ.

This clonotype has a handful of counts. The V and J genes are TRBV12-3 or TRBV12-4 and TRBJ2-1, with D hard to call. V lost 4 bases and J 4 bases, leaving 14 bases between the germline ends. The CDR3 spans 15 residues. Here the CDR3 reads CASSSVHNGYNEQFF. CDR3 bases: TGTGCCAGCAGTTCCGTCCACAACGGGTACAATGAGCAGTTCTTC.

The rearrangement links TRBV10-2 to TRBJ2-1; D not certain. Germline V gene sequence: CDR1 WSHSY, CDR2 SAAADI. V lost 2 bases and J lost 2, with 4 bases in between. This CDR3 has 13 residues. The CDR3 region is CASSEAAYNEQFF. As DNA, the CDR3 is TGCGCCAGCAGTGAGGCAGCCTACAATGAGCAGTTCTTC.

The chain is built from TRBV6-1 and TRBJ2-3; D may be TRBD2 (7 bases). CDR3 size: 15 residues. The germline V gene has CDR1 MNHNS and CDR2 SASEGT. V lost 6 bases and J 6 bases, leaving 19 bases between the germline ends. CDR3 protein: CASRRGLGGSDTQYF. In DNA form, the CDR3 reads TGTGCCAGCAGACGCGGACTAGGGGGTTCGGATACGCAGTATTTT.

In the case of this clonotype: This likely comes from a read error, as the CDR3 has no conserved phenylalanine or tryptophan at its end. This chain joins TRBV6-1 and TRBJ2-1; D unresolved. This CDR3 has 12 amino acids. Trimming left V 5 bases short and J 10 bases short, with 12 bases between. Germline V gene sequence: CDR1 MNHNS, CDR2 SASEGT. In DNA form, the CDR3 reads TGTGCCAGCAGTAACACCCGAGCGGAGCAGTTCTCC. As protein: CASSNTRAEQFS.

This clonotype is judged medium-sized (0.01 to 0.1%). The chain links TRBV7-9 to TRBJ2-1; D possibly corresponds to TRBD2 (6 bases). With 7 bases removed from V and 5 bases from J, the gap between germline ends came to 15 bases. This CDR3 contains 14 residues. Looked up from germline, CDR1 is SEHNR and CDR2 is FQNEAQ (reference sequence). The CDR3 here is CASTFTGSDNEQFF. The CDR3, as DNA: TGTGCCAGCACCTTTACCGGGAGTGACAATGAGCAGTTCTTC.

The gene calls are TRBV7-1 and TRBJ2-4, with TRBD1 matching over 7 bases. The J call may be wrong; the DNA end is better matched by TRBJ2-5. TRBV7-1 is sorted into the ORF group, with uncertain function. The CDR3 contains 12 residues. The CDR3 region is CASSRGQKTQYF. The CDR3 nucleotides are TGTGCCAGCAGCAGGGGACAGAAGACCCAGTACTTC.

This clonotype was seen a few times. The chain carries TRBV27 and TRBJ2-1; possibly TRBD1 for D (7 bases). CDR3 length: 12 residues. Per the germline V gene, CDR1 is MNHEY and CDR2 is SMNVEV (reference sequence). Trimming took off 6 bases at V and 10 bases at J, with 13 bases between the two ends. Here the CDR3 reads CASSNRGGEQFF. The CDR3 DNA reads as TGTGCCAGCAGCAACAGGGGAGGAGAGCAGTTCTTC.

A single count supports this clonotype. The chain employs TRBV6-1 and TRBJ2-4; D remains unclear. Deletions cut 4 bases from V and 9 bases from J, with 19 bases between. This CDR3 is built from 15 residues. Germline V CDR1 and CDR2: MNHNS, SASEGT. The CDR3: CASSVRRTLPGIQYF. CDR3 nucleotide sequence: TGTGCCAGCAGTGTGCGACGAACCCTGCCCGGCATTCAGTACTTC.